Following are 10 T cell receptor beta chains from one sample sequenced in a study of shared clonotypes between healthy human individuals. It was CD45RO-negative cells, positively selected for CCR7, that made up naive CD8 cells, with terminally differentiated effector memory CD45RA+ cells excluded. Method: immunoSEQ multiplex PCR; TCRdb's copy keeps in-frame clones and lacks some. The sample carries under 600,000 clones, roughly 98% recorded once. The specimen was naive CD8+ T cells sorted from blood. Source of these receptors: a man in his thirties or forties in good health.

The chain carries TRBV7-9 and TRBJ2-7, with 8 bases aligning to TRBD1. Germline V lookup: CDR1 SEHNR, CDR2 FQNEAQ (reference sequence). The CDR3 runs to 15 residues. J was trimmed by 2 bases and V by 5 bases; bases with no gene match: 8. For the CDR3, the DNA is TGTGCCAGCAGCCACGGACAGGGCCGGCCCTACGAGCAGTACTTC. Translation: CASSHGQGRPYEQYF.

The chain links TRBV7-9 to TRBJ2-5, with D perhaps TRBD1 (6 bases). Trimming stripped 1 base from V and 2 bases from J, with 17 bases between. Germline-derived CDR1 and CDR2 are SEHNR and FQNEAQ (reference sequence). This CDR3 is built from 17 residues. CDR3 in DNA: TGTGCCAGCAGCTTAGATAGTCAGGGGCGAAGTCAAGAGACCCAGTACTTC. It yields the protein CASSLDSQGRSQETQYF. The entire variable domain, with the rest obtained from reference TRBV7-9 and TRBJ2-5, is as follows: DTGVSQNPRHKITKRGQNVTFRCDPISEHNRLYWYRQTLGQGPEFLTYFQNEAQLEKSRLLSDRFSAERPKGSFSTLEIQRTEQGDSAMYLCASSLDSQGRSQETQYFGPGTRLLVL.

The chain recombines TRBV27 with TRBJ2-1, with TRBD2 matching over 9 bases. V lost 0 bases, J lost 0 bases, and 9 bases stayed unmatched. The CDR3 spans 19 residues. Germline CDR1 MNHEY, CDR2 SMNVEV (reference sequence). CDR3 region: CASSLSSGSEWFSYNEQFF. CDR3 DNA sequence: TGTGCCAGCAGTTTATCTAGCGGGAGTGAATGGTTCTCCTACAATGAGCAGTTCTTC.

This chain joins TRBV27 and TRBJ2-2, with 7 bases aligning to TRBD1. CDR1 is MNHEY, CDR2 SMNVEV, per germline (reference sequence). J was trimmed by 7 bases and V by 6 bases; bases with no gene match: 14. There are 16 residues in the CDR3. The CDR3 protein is CASSWDPQGMSGELFF. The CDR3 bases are TGTGCCAGCAGCTGGGACCCACAGGGGATGAGCGGGGAGCTGTTTTTT.

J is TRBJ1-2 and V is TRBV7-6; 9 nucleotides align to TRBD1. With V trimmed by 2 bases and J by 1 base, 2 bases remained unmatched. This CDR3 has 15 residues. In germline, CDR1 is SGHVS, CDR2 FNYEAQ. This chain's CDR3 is CASSLRTGVNYGYTF. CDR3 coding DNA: TGTGCCAGCAGCTTACGGACAGGGGTTAACTATGGCTACACCTTC.

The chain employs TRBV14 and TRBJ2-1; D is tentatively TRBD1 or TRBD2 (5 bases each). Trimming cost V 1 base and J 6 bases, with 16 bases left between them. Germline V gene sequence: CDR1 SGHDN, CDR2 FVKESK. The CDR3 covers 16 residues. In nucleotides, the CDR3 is TGTGCCAGCAGCCAAGTGGGGACCGCACGCACCAATGAGCAGTTCTTC. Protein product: CASSQVGTARTNEQFF.

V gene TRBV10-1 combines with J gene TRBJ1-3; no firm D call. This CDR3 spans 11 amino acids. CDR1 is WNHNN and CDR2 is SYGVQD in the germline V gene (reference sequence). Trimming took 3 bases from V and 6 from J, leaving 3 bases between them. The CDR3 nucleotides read TGCGCCAGCAGTGAAGAAAACACCATATATTTT. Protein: CASSEENTIYF.

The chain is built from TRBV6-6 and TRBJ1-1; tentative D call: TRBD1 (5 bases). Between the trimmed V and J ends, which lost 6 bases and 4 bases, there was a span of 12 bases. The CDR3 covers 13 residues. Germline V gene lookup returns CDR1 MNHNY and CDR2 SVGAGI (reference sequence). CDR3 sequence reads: CASSLDNFTEAFF. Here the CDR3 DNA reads TGTGCCAGCAGCCTGGACAATTTCACTGAAGCTTTCTTT.

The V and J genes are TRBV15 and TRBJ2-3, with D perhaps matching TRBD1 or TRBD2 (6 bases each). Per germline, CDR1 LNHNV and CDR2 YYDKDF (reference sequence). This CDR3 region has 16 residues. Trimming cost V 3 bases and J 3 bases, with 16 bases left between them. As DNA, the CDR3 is TGTGCCACCAGCAGGAGTCCAGGAGGGGGAACAGATACGCAGTATTTT. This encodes CATSRSPGGGTDTQYF.

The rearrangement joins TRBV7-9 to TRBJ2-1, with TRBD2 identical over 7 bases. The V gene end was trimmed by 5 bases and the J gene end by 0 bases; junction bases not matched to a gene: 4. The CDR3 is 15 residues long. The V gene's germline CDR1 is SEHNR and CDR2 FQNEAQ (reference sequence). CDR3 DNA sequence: TGTGCCAGCAGCCCTAAGCGGGACTCCTACAATGAGCAGTTCTTC. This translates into CASSPKRDSYNEQFF.